What follows describes a single TCR beta chain. Assay: immunoSEQ multiplex PCR; the TCRdb copy retains only in-frame clones and omits some. The sample has 100,000 to 120,000 clones, 85% to 95% seen once. This sample stems from a study of T cell responses to AZD1222 COVID-19 vaccine. Germline values: CDR1 KGHDR, CDR2 SFDVKD. Trimming removed 7 bases from V and 7 bases from J; junction bases left unmatched: 8. This CDR3 has 13 amino acids. The source of this sequence is an adult in good health. The chain joins TRBV24-1 to TRBJ1-1; 7 bases align to TRBD1. The sequencing used peripheral blood, collected on day 0 of AZD1222 vaccination. CDR3 DNA sequence: TGTGCCACCAGGGGGGACAGCCCCCTTGAAGCTTTCTTT. Protein product: CATRGDSPLEAFF.